This is a list of T cell receptor beta chains from one sample in a study of response to subunit inactivated influenza vaccine. TCRdb re-derived calls from the RT-PCR reads in MiXCR, one entry per CDR3 protein. The table records 700,000 to 900,000 distinct CDR3 sequences, around 21% of them present only once. Sequenced here: PBMCs from blood, sampled roughly 5 days after vaccination. These receptors all come from a man aged 45 to 65 who received an inactivated influenza vaccine. The CDR3 runs from the conserved cysteine through the conserved F or W. The D gene is left open where the match is weak. Clone size is shown for a subset of rows, as once, few, many or a class of expanded clone.

>16|many|TRBV25-1|TRBD2|TRBJ2-5
CASSALRLADQETQYF
TGTGCCAGCAGTGCCCTACGACTAGCGGACCAAGAGACCCAGTACTTC
>16|-|TRBV7-9|-|TRBJ2-1
CASSLVTGKVGYEQFF
TGTGCCAGCAGCTTAGTAACGGGAAAAGTAGGATATGAGCAGTTCTTC
>15|many|TRBV5-6|-|TRBJ2-3
CASSFVDGSTDTQYF
TGTGCCAGCAGCTTTGTGGACGGTAGCACAGATACGCAGTATTTT
>16|-|TRBV4-3|TRBD2|TRBJ2-5
CASSQDRLAEQETQYF
TGCGCCAGCAGCCAAGATCGGCTAGCGGAGCAAGAGACCCAGTACTTC
>13|-|TRBV5-1|-|TRBJ2-5
CASSSSGRETQYF
TGCGCCAGCAGCTCGTCTGGGAGAGAGACCCAGTACTTC
>15|-|TRBV13|TRBD1|TRBJ2-1
CASSSTGTGSHEQFF
TGTGCCAGCAGCAGCACCGGGACAGGGTCCCATGAGCAGTTCTTC
>14|-|TRBV9|-|TRBJ2-5
CASSVGQAGEAQYF
TGTGCCAGCAGCGTTGGACAGGCGGGAGAAGCCCAGTACTTC
>17|-|TRBV29-1|TRBD2|TRBJ2-1
CSVEEFEREGRGNEQFF
TGCAGCGTTGAAGAGTTCGAGCGGGAGGGTCGGGGGAATGAGCAGTTCTTC
>17|few|TRBV12-3/TRBV12-4|TRBD1|TRBJ2-1
CASSSIRQGAFHGGQFF
TGTGCCAGCAGTTCCATTCGACAGGGGGCGTTCCATGGCGGGCAGTTCTTC
>15|-|TRBV20-1|TRBD1|TRBJ2-5
CSARGQLNSQETQYF
TGCAGTGCTAGGGGACAGTTGAATTCCCAAGAGACCCAGTACTTC
>13|-|TRBV20-1|TRBD2|TRBJ2-3
CSARGGGRDTQYF
TGCAGTGCTAGAGGGGGGGGGAGGGATACGCAGTATTTT
>16|few|TRBV4-1|-|TRBJ1-4
CASSQDFPAANEKLFF
TGCGCCAGCAGCCAAGATTTCCCGGCGGCTAATGAAAAACTGTTTTTT
>15|few|TRBV4-3|-|TRBJ2-3
CASSQDQREVDTQYF
TGCGCCAGCAGCCAAGATCAAAGGGAAGTGGATACGCAGTATTTT
>14|few|TRBV20-1|TRBD2|TRBJ2-1
CSALAGTSGDEQFF
TGCAGTGCTCTAGCCGGGACTAGCGGGGATGAGCAGTTCTTC
>16|few|TRBV9|TRBD2|TRBJ2-1
CASSAPSGRAYNEQFF
TGTGCCAGCAGCGCACCTAGCGGGAGGGCCTACAATGAGCAGTTCTTC
>15|few|TRBV6-1|-|TRBJ2-6
CASSDEVGRANVLTF
TGTGCCAGCAGTGACGAGGTTGGAAGGGCCAACGTCCTGACTTTC
>16|few|TRBV28|TRBD2|TRBJ2-1
CASSFSGRAFYNEQFF
TGTGCCAGCAGTTTTAGCGGGAGGGCCTTCTACAATGAGCAGTTCTTC
>14|-|TRBV3-1|TRBD2|TRBJ2-3
CASRRAGASDTQYF
TGTGCCAGCAGGCGAGCGGGGGCCTCAGATACGCAGTATTTT
>15|-|TRBV20-1|TRBD2|TRBJ2-3
CSARDGGGWGDTQYF
TGCAGTGCTAGAGATGGCGGGGGGTGGGGAGATACGCAGTATTTT
>16|-|TRBV7-9|-|TRBJ2-1
CASSLSETLLYNEQFF
TGTGCCAGCAGCTTAAGTGAAACCCTTCTCTACAATGAGCAGTTCTTC
>14|few|TRBV28|TRBD1|TRBJ1-2
CASREGARSYGYTF
TGTGCCAGCAGGGAGGGGGCTCGTAGCTATGGCTACACCTTC
>14|-|TRBV9|TRBD2|TRBJ2-7
CASSEGLADYEQYF
TGTGCCAGCAGCGAGGGACTAGCGGACTACGAGCAGTACTTC